This record concerns one TCR beta chain sequence. These data come from a study of cytomegalovirus exposure and HLA in healthy donors. PCR primers comprised 60 Vbeta and 13 Jbeta primers. Assay used: immunoSEQ multiplex PCR; TCRdb lists only in-frame clones, some missing. Among 100,000 to 150,000 clones listed, approximately 80% were seen once. CDR1 and CDR2 from the germline V gene are KGHSH and LQKENI. CDR3 length: 16 residues. V was clipped by 3 bases and J by 0 bases, with 12 bases between them. The chain recombines TRBV18 with TRBJ1-3, with D uncertain. The receptor was derived from a woman aged 40 to 50 in good health and CMV-seropositive. The material sequenced was PBMCs. CDR3 nucleotides: TGTGCCAGCTCACCTAATCTGCGCTCCTCTGGAAACACCATATATTTT. It encodes CASSPNLRSSGNTIYF. The complete variable domain, with remaining parts taken from reference TRBV18 and TRBJ1-3, reads NAGVMQNPRHLVRRRGQEARLRCSPMKGHSHVYWYRQLPEEGLKFMVYLQKENIIDESGMPKERFSAEFPKEGPSILRIQQVVRGDSAAYFCASSPNLRSSGNTIYFGEGSWLTVV.